Below, 31 T cell receptor beta chains from the same sample are listed, as sequenced in a study of metastatic and nonmetastatic thyroid tumors. Using MiXCR, TCRdb re-called clones from the PCR reads. The data contain approximately 90,000 clones, 7.5% to 9% of them singletons. Before thyroid surgery, none of the patients had received any treatment. Sequenced material: blood. The origin of the receptors is a female donor with papillary thyroid cancer or a benign thyroid nodule (not recorded which). Some clones in this sample may be carry-over from other donors' samples.

This clone was recorded at least ten times. The V gene is TRBV19, the J gene TRBJ2-2; D is possibly TRBD1 (5 bases). Germline V gene lookup returns CDR1 LNHDA and CDR2 SQIVND (reference sequence). The CDR3 length is 17 residues. Trimming stripped 4 bases from V and 3 bases from J, with 18 bases between. CDR3 protein: CASSTQDMDRDTGELFF. The CDR3 bases are TGTGCCAGTAGTACCCAGGACATGGACCGCGACACCGGGGAGCTGTTTTTT. The variable domain in full, with the rest retrieved from reference TRBV19 and TRBJ2-2, is DGGITQSPKYLFRKEGQNVTLSCEQNLNHDAMYWYRQDPGQGLRLIYYSQIVNDFQKGDIAEGYSVSREKKESFPLTVTSAQKNPTAFYLCASSTQDMDRDTGELFFGEGSRLTVL.

This clone has ten or more counts. This chain links TRBV6-5 with TRBJ2-6, with 7 positions matching TRBD2. Per germline, CDR1 MNHEY and CDR2 SVGAGI. The CDR3 consists of 20 residues. The V gene end was trimmed by 8 bases and the J gene end by 0 bases; junction bases not matched to a gene: 19. This CDR3 is CASPGGRGDHSISGANVLTF. DNA for the CDR3: TGTGCCAGCCCAGGAGGTCGGGGGGATCATTCTATCTCTGGGGCCAACGTCCTGACTTTC.

This clone appeared many times. The chain combines TRBV20-1 with TRBJ2-3, with 16 positions matching TRBD2. J lost 4 bases, V lost 4 bases, and 11 bases had no gene match. Germline V gene sequence: CDR1 DFQATT, CDR2 SNEGSKA (reference sequence). The length of the CDR3 is 18 residues. The CDR3 bases are TGCAGTGCTACAACCCCGGGACTAGCGGGGGGGCCATCAGATACGCAGTATTTT. Translated, it gives CSATTPGLAGGPSDTQYF.

This clone was recorded many times. The chain couples TRBV10-1 to TRBJ2-2, with D unresolved. V was clipped by 0 bases and J by 5 bases, with 10 bases between them. Germline loops: CDR1 WNHNN, CDR2 SYGVQD (reference sequence). CDR3 size: 15 residues. The CDR3 sequence is CASSESTSDTGELFF. CDR3 coding DNA: TGCGCCAGCAGTGAGTCGACCTCGGATACCGGGGAGCTGTTTTTT.

Ten or more counts support this clone. This chain connects TRBV12-3 or TRBV12-4 to TRBJ2-5, with D possibly being TRBD1 (6 bases). V was pared by 5 bases and J by 5 bases, with 15 bases between. This CDR3 is built from 14 residues. Written as DNA, the CDR3 is TGTGCCAGCAGTCGGCAGGGGCGAGGGGAGACCCAGTACTTC. It encodes CASSRQGRGETQYF.

This clone was picked up many times. The chain has TRBV18 and TRBJ1-3; no firm D call. V was shortened by 1 base and J by 0 bases, with 7 bases between the two germline ends. Germline V gives CDR1 KGHSH, CDR2 LQKENI. There are 15 residues in the CDR3. CDR3 region: CASSPQGLSGNTIYF. Written as DNA, the CDR3 is TGTGCCAGCTCACCACAGGGTCTCTCTGGAAACACCATATATTTT.

This clone has more than one count but fewer than ten. This chain links TRBV6-1 with TRBJ2-3; weak D call: TRBD1 (5 bases). Germline V gene lookup returns CDR1 MNHNS and CDR2 SASEGT. V was cut by 6 bases and J by 0 bases, with 16 bases left in between. The CDR3 sequence is 16 residues long. CDR3 sequence (DNA): TGTGCCAGCAGGGCCCGGACAACCCGTAGCACAGATACGCAGTATTTT. Encoded protein: CASRARTTRSTDTQYF.

This clone was seen many times. A much larger clone is a single base away; this may be a read error. V and J are TRBV19 and TRBJ1-2; 9 nucleotides align to TRBD1. In germline, CDR1 is LNHDA, CDR2 SQIVND (reference sequence). Unmatched junction bases numbered 7, after V lost 5 bases and J lost 6 bases. The CDR3 runs to 14 residues. The CDR3 loop is CASSVQGAPHGYTF. Here the CDR3 DNA reads TGTGCCAGTAGTGTACAGGGGGCTCCACATGGCTACACCTTC.

This clone was recorded many times. The CDR3 DNA sequence: TGTGCCAGCAGCCATATCGGGACTAGCGGGGGGGCCATCTCTGGGGCCAACGTCCTGACTTTC. This codes for CASSHIGTSGGAISGANVLTF. The chain has TRBV14 and TRBJ2-6; 16 bases agree with TRBD2. The CDR3 extends over 21 amino acids. V trimming: 3 bases; J trimming: 0 bases; junction bases outside the gene matches: 8. Germline values: CDR1 SGHDN, CDR2 FVKESK.

This clone was picked up many times. The gene calls are TRBV3-1 and TRBJ2-7; 7 bases fit TRBD1. V gave up 1 base and J gave up 1 base; unmatched junction bases: 7. Germline lookup yields CDR1 LGHDT and CDR2 YNNKEL (reference sequence). CDR3 length equals 16 residues. The DNA of the CDR3 is TGTGCCAGCAGCCAAGTTGGGACAGCAGGGTCCTACGAGCAGTACTTC. It codes for CASSQVGTAGSYEQYF.

The chain links TRBV11-3 to TRBJ2-3, with 11 bases matching TRBD2. The germline V gene encodes CDR1 SGHNT and CDR2 YENEEA. The CDR3 is made up of 19 amino acids. The V segment lost 0 bases and the J segment 0 bases; nucleotides outside the gene matches: 8. For the CDR3, the DNA is TGTGCCAGCAGCTTAGAGTGGCTAGCGGGGGGCGATAGCACAGATACGCAGTATTTT. It encodes CASSLEWLAGGDSTDTQYF.

This clone has a count of ten or more. Possible read error: a much larger clone is one base away. This chain connects TRBV20-1 to TRBJ2-1, with 9 bases identical to TRBD2. The CDR3 has 14 amino acids. Germline V gene sequence: CDR1 DFQATT, CDR2 SNEGSKA (reference sequence). The CDR3 DNA reads TGCAGTGCCCTACGGGATAGCGGGGGTAATGAGGAGTTCTTC. It is translated as CSALRDSGGNEEFF.

Ten or more counts support this clone. In nucleotides, the CDR3 is TGTGCCAGCAGAGACCCCGAACAAGGCGGTGGCTACACCTTC. It is translated as CASRDPEQGGGYTF. This sequence joins TRBV5-4 and TRBJ1-2; no firm D call. Trimming stripped 5 bases from V and 7 bases from J, with 18 bases between. The germline V gene has CDR1 SGHNT and CDR2 YYREEE (reference sequence). CDR3 length equals 14 residues.

At least ten counts were recorded for this clone. The same CDR3 arises from other DNA sequences in this sample as well. The chain links TRBV18 to TRBJ2-7; D remains unclear. Germline CDR1 reads KGHSH; CDR2 reads LQKENI. The CDR3 runs 11 residues. The V end lost 6 bases, the J end lost 3 bases, and 6 bases lay between the germline ends. CDR3 sequence reads: CASSPDYEQYF. CDR3 bases: TGTGCCAGCTCGCCAGACTACGAGCAGTACTTC.

In its sample, this clone was seen many times. The chain combines TRBV6-1 with TRBJ1-6; maybe TRBD1 (5 bases). V lost 6 bases and J 6 bases, leaving 15 bases between the germline ends. The CDR3 is made up of 15 amino acids. CDR1 and CDR2 from the germline V gene are MNHNS and SASEGT. This chain's CDR3 is CASSPGTGGNSPLHF. The DNA of the CDR3 is TGTGCCAGCAGCCCCGGGACTGGCGGTAATTCACCCCTCCACTTT.

The chain joins TRBV2 to TRBJ2-1; D is unclear. V lost 2 bases, J lost 0 bases, and 20 bases lay in between. The CDR3 covers 19 residues. CDR1 and CDR2 from the germline V gene are SNHLY and FYNNEI. The CDR3 reads CASSEKFGRVSSSYNEQFF. The DNA of the CDR3 is TGTGCCAGCAGTGAAAAGTTCGGACGTGTGTCTAGCTCCTACAATGAGCAGTTCTTC. The full variable domain, completed using reference TRBV2 and TRBJ2-1, is EPEVTQTPSHQVTQMGQEVILRCVPISNHLYFYWYRQILGQKVEFLVSFYNNEISEKSEIFDDQFSVERPDGSNFTLKIRSTKLEDSAMYFCASSEKFGRVSSSYNEQFFGPGTRLTVL.

In the case of this clone: This could be a read error, since a much larger clone is one nucleotide away. V and J are TRBV12-3 or TRBV12-4 and TRBJ2-7; D is uncertain. The CDR3 extends over 10 amino acids. Trimming took 2 bases from V and 10 from J, leaving 6 bases between them. This CDR3 reads CASSLRDQYF. The CDR3 coding sequence is TGTGCCAGCAGTTTAAGGGATCAGTACTTC.

This clone was seen ten or more times. The CDR3 sequence is CSAQARGAVGNTIYF. In DNA form, the CDR3 reads TGCAGTGCCCAAGCCAGGGGCGCGGTAGGAAACACCATATATTTT. The chain recombines TRBV20-1 with TRBJ1-3, with TRBD1 as a possible D gene (6 bases). CDR1 is DFQATT and CDR2 is SNEGSKA in the germline V gene (reference sequence). V lost 6 bases and J 4 bases, leaving 19 bases between the germline ends. The CDR3 is 15 residues long.

The V and J genes are TRBV20-1 and TRBJ2-7; D is perhaps TRBD2 (6 bases). The germline CDR1 and CDR2 sequences are DFQATT and SNEGSKA (reference sequence). The CDR3 has 12 residues. V dropped 1 base and J dropped 7 bases, with 11 bases sitting between them. CDR3 sequence: CSARAGLGEQYF. Here the CDR3 DNA reads TGCAGTGCTAGAGCGGGACTTGGGGAGCAGTACTTC.

About this clone itself: A single base separates this from a much larger clone, so it may be a read error. The same CDR3 can be traced to other DNA sequences in this sample. The J gene is TRBJ2-2, the V gene TRBV7-2, with a weak D call TRBD2 (5 bases). This CDR3 has 13 amino acids. The germline gives CDR1 SGHTA, CDR2 FQGNSA. This CDR3 is CASTSLNTGELFF. The DNA for the CDR3 is TGTGCCAGCACCTCCTTGAACACCGGGGAGCTGTTCTTT.

This clone was seen at least ten times. J is TRBJ2-7 and V is TRBV20-1, with 8 bases identical to TRBD2. V trimming: 3 bases; J trimming: 3 bases; junction bases outside the gene matches: 4. CDR3 length: 13 residues. Germline loops: CDR1 DFQATT, CDR2 SNEGSKA (reference sequence). Here the CDR3 DNA reads TGCAGTGCTAGTGTAGCGGGGCACTACGAGCAGTACTTC. Amino acids: CSASVAGHYEQYF.

This clone was seen a few times. Just one base apart from a much larger clone, this may be a read error. Additional DNA sequences in this sample encode the identical CDR3. This chain connects TRBV10-2 to TRBJ1-4; 7 bases are shared with TRBD1. This CDR3 contains 15 residues. Germline V CDR1 and CDR2: WSHSY, SAAADI. DNA for the CDR3: TGCGCCAGTAGTGTTAGGGGGCCGACTAATGAAAAACTGTTTTTT. As protein: CASSVRGPTNEKLFF.

This clone appeared many times. The V and J genes are TRBV27 and TRBJ1-2; 7 nucleotides align to TRBD1. V was pared by 7 bases and J by 4 bases, with 9 bases of the junction left unmatched. Germline values: CDR1 MNHEY, CDR2 SMNVEV (reference sequence). This CDR3 has 14 residues. The CDR3 is CASTMTGYSYGYTF. CDR3 DNA sequence: TGTGCCAGCACCATGACAGGGTACAGCTATGGCTACACCTTC.

This clone has ten or more counts. The V and J genes are TRBV11-1 and TRBJ2-3, with 7 nucleotides matching TRBD1. J was trimmed by 4 bases and V by 0 bases; bases with no gene match: 4. This CDR3 region has 15 residues. Germline V gene data show CDR1 as SGHAT and CDR2 as FQDESV (reference sequence). CDR3 nucleotide sequence: TGTGCCAGCAGCTTAGCTGCCGGGACAGCAGATACGCAGTATTTT. Translation gives CASSLAAGTADTQYF.

This clone was recorded a few times. The CDR3 nucleotides are TGTGCTAGTGGTACCGGAGCCTCTGGAAACACCATATATTTT. This codes for CASGTGASGNTIYF. This chain uses TRBV12-5 with TRBJ1-3; D is ambiguous. This CDR3 spans 14 amino acids. Trimming stripped 5 bases from V and 0 bases from J, with 8 bases between. Germline V gene lookup returns CDR1 LGHNT and CDR2 FRNRAP.

This clone came up many times. This chain uses TRBV27 with TRBJ1-1; 7 nucleotides agree with TRBD1. The trim removed 7 bases at V and 0 bases at J, leaving 8 bases unmatched. The CDR3 extends over 15 amino acids. Germline V lookup: CDR1 MNHEY, CDR2 SMNVEV (reference sequence). This chain's CDR3 is CASKDRHPVNTEAFF. The CDR3 region has the DNA TGTGCCAGCAAGGACAGGCACCCAGTGAACACTGAAGCTTTCTTT.

This sequence joins TRBV9 and TRBJ1-1; D possibly corresponds to TRBD1 (6 bases). V lost 0 bases to trimming and J lost 1 base, with 13 bases between them. There are 16 residues in the CDR3. Germline V gene data show CDR1 as SGDLS and CDR2 as YYNGEE. This CDR3 is CASSVGIRDKNTEAFF. CDR3 sequence (DNA): TGTGCCAGCAGCGTAGGTATCCGGGACAAGAACACTGAAGCTTTCTTT.

This clone was seen repeatedly, ten times or more. V usage is TRBV28 and J usage is TRBJ1-6; D might be TRBD1 (5 bases). This CDR3 comprises 18 residues. Germline loops: CDR1 MDHEN, CDR2 SYDVKM. Trimming took 2 bases from V and 0 from J, leaving 14 bases between them. CDR3 DNA: TGTGCCAGCAGTTTAGGGGGAATAGGGAGCTCCTATAATTCACCCCTCCACTTT. This codes for CASSLGGIGSSYNSPLHF. Combining the CDR3 with reference TRBV28 and TRBJ1-6 gives the whole variable domain DVKVTQSSRYLVKRTGEKVFLECVQDMDHENMFWYRQDPGLGLRLIYFSYDVKMKEKGDIPEGYSVSREKKERFSLILESASTNQTSMYLCASSLGGIGSSYNSPLHFGNGTRLTVT.

There are many counts of this clone. This sequence joins TRBV5-5 and TRBJ2-7, with D unclear. From germline, CDR1 is SGHKS and CDR2 YYEKEE (reference sequence). V gave up 4 bases and J gave up 5 bases, with 19 bases separating them. The CDR3 sequence is 15 residues long. The CDR3 is CASSPLDSGLNEQYF. The CDR3 region has the DNA TGTGCCAGCAGCCCCCTTGATTCTGGGCTGAACGAGCAGTACTTC.

This clone came up many times. The rearrangement uses TRBV6-1 and TRBJ2-7; 10 bases fit TRBD2. The germline CDR1 and CDR2 sequences are MNHNS and SASEGT. Trimming at V came to 10 bases and at J to 3 bases, leaving 3 bases not matched to a gene. The length of the CDR3 is 12 residues. The CDR3 reads CAILAGGYEQYF. CDR3 nucleotide sequence: TGTGCCATATTAGCGGGGGGCTACGAGCAGTACTTC.

The rearrangement uses TRBV30 and TRBJ1-5; weak D call: TRBD1 (6 bases). The CDR3 has 13 amino acids. The germline V gene has CDR1 GTSNPN and CDR2 SVGIG (reference sequence). V was trimmed by 2 bases and J by 1 base, leaving 6 bases between them. The CDR3 protein is CAWSQGSNQPQHF. CDR3 DNA: TGTGCCTGGAGTCAGGGGAGCAATCAGCCCCAGCATTTT.